This record covers a single TCR beta chain. Its antigen is undetermined. V was cut by 4 bases and J by 1 base, with 11 bases left in between. From germline, CDR1 is SGHRS and CDR2 YFSETQ. This CDR3 region has 14 residues. The data originate from a study of T cell responses to AZD1222 COVID-19 vaccine. The study's findings and limits: At 160-218 and 743-854, vaccine-associated CD4 TCRs were dominant, and they spanned spike. Donors, mostly white British, included more females; clonal diversity was possibly underestimated.

Using immunoSEQ multiplex PCR, the repertoire was profiled, and TCRdb retains in-frame clones only, with some absent. Here the sample spans fewer than 30,000 clones, about 93% being singletons. The V and J genes are TRBV5-1 and TRBJ1-1; D may be TRBD1 (6 bases). The receptor was isolated from an adult in good health. The sequences come from peripheral blood, collected on day 0 of AZD1222 vaccination. The CDR3 DNA sequence: TGCGCCAGCAGCCTAGGACAGACGAACACTGAAGCTTTCTTT. Protein sequence: CASSLGQTNTEAFF.